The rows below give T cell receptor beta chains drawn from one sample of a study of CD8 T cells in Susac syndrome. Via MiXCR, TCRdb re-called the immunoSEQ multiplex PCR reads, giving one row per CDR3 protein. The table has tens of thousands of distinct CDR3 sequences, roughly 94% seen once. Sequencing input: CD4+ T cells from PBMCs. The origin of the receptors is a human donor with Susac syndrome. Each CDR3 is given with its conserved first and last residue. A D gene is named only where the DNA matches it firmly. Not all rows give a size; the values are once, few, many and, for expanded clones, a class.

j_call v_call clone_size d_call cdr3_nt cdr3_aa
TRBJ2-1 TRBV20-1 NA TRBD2 TGCAGTGCTAGAGAGGGGGGGGACTACAATGAGCAGTTCTTC CSAREGGDYNEQFF
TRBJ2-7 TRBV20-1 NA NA TGCAGTGCTAGTGGCCTTTCAGGGCACTCCTACGAGCAGTACTTC CSASGLSGHSYEQYF
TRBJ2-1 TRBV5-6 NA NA TGTGCCAGCAGCTTGGCCGGGGTATCCTACAATGAGCAGTTCTTC CASSLAGVSYNEQFF
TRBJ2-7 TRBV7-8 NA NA TGTGCCAGCATGCAGGGCAGGGCCCCCTACGAGCAGTACTTC CASMQGRAPYEQYF
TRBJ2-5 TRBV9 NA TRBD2 TGTGCCAGCAGCGCCCCCCGCGGGGGGGAGACCCAGTACTTC CASSAPRGGETQYF
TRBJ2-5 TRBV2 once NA TGTGCCAGCAGTGTCCGCCAAGAGACCCAGTACTTC CASSVRQETQYF
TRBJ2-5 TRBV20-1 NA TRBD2 TGCAGTGCTTTTACCCTCAGCGGGGGGTTATCAGAGACCCAGTACTTC CSAFTLSGGLSETQYF
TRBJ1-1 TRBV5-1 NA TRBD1 TGCGCCAGCAGCTTGATACAGGGGGGTGAAGCTTTCTTT CASSLIQGGEAFF
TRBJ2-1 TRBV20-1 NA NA TGCAGGCCGGGAGAGCAGTTCTTC CRPGEQFF
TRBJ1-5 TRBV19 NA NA TGTGCCAGTAGTATTCTGTGGCAGAATAGCAATCAGCCCCAGCATTTT CASSILWQNSNQPQHF
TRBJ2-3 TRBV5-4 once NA TGTGCCAGCAGCGGCCCGGGTGGGACAGATACGCAGTATTTT CASSGPGGTDTQYF
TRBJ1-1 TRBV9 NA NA TGTGCCAGCAGCGTAGATGACAGCCACACTGAAGCTTTCTTT CASSVDDSHTEAFF
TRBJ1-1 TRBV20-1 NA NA TGCAGTGCCCTGAGAGAGGTAGCTTTCTTT CSALREVAFF
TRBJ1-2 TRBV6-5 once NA TGTGCCAGCAGTTCGGTGTATGGCTACACCTTC CASSSVYGYTF
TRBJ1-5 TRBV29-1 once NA TGCAGCGTTGAATATGAGGGACACAATCAGCCCCAGCATTTT CSVEYEGHNQPQHF
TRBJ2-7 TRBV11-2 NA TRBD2 TGTGCCAGCAGCTTGGGGGAGGGGTCCTACGAGCAGTACTTC CASSLGEGSYEQYF
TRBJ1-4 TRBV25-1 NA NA TGTGCCAGCAGTGTGGGGAGCCAAGGTGAAAAACTGTTTTTT CASSVGSQGEKLFF
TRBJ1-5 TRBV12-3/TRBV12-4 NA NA TGTGCCAGCAGTCCCGCGAAGAATCAGCCCCAGCATTTT CASSPAKNQPQHF
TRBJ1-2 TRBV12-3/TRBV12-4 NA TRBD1 TGTGCCAGCAGACGTTCTGCAGGGGGCTATGGCTACACCTTC CASRRSAGGYGYTF
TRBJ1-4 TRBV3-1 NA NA TGTGCCAGCAGCCAACTCCGGGGGTGGAAATCAACTAATGAAAAACTGTTTTTT CASSQLRGWKSTNEKLFF
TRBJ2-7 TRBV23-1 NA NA TGCGCCAGCAGTCACCGACGACGGGAAGCCTACGAGCAGTACTTC CASSHRRREAYEQYF
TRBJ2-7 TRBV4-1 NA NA TGCGCCAGCAGCCCAGCTCTACTACTTCGGGGCGAGCAGTACTTC CASSPALLLRGEQYF
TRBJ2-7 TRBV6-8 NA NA TGTGCCAGCAGTTTGACGGAGACCTACGAGCAGTACTTC CASSLTETYEQYF
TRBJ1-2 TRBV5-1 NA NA TGCGCCAGCAGCTTGGGGCAGCCCTCTAACTATGGCTACACCTTC CASSLGQPSNYGYTF
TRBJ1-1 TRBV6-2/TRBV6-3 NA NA TGTGCCAGCAGTTACGGCAGCCTGAACACTGAAGCTTTCTTT CASSYGSLNTEAFF
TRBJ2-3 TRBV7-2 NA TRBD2 TGTGCCAGCAGCTTAGGCCTTGGGCGGGGGGAAGTAGATACGCAGTATTTT CASSLGLGRGEVDTQYF
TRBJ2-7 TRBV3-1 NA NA TGTGCCAGCAGCCCTCAGGACGGAAGCTCCTACGAGCAGTACTTC CASSPQDGSSYEQYF
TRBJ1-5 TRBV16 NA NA TGTGCCAGCAGCCAATGGGAGGCGGGCGGCAATCAGCCCCAGCATTTT CASSQWEAGGNQPQHF
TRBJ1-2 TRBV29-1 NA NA TGCAGCGTTGGACAGCAAGGATATGGCTACACCTTC CSVGQQGYGYTF
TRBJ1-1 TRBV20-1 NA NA TGCAGTGCTTCCGTGGGAAGCACTGAAGCTTTCTTT CSASVGSTEAFF
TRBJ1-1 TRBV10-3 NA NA TGTGCCATCATGGGAGGGGGGACGAACACTGAAGCTTTCTTT CAIMGGGTNTEAFF
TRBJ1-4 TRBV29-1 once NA TGCAGCGTTGCCGGGGTAGGGTACGAAAAACTGTTTTTT CSVAGVGYEKLFF
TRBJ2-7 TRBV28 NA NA TGTGCCAGCACCCAAAGGAACTACGAGCAGTACTTC CASTQRNYEQYF
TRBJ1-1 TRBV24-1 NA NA TGTGCCACCAGTACTGGGGTCAGGAACACTGAAGCTTTCTTT CATSTGVRNTEAFF
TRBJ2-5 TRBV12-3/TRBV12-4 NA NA TGTGCCAGCAGTCAGGAGCCCGAGACCCAGTACTTC CASSQEPETQYF
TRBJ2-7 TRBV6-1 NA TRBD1 TGTGCCAGCAACCCCGGGACAGGGTTTTCCCCTCGACCCTACGAGCAGTACTTC CASNPGTGFSPRPYEQYF
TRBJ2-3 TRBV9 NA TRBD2 TGTGCCAGCAGCGTAGAAGGGACTAGCGGCACAGATACGCAGTATTTT CASSVEGTSGTDTQYF
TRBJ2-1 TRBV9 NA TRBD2 TGTGCCAGCAGCCCTACTAGCGGGGGGCCTTACAATGAGCAGTTCTTC CASSPTSGGPYNEQFF
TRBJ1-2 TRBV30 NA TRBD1 TGTGCCTGGAACAGGGGCACCTTC CAWNRGTF
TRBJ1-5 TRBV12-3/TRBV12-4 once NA TGTGCCAGCAGCCTGACAGACAGCAATCAGCCCCAGCATTTT CASSLTDSNQPQHF
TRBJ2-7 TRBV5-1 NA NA TGCGCCAGCAGCTTGGCTGTGGGAGGAGCATGGGGGGACTCCTACGAGCAGTACTTC CASSLAVGGAWGDSYEQYF
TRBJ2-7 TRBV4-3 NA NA TGCGCCAGCAGCCAAGGTCTAGCGACACACGAGCAGTACTTC CASSQGLATHEQYF
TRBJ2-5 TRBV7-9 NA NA TGTGCCAGCAGCTCTTCAGGGGGGGGAGAGACCCAGTACTTC CASSSSGGGETQYF
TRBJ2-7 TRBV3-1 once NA TGTGCCAGCAGCCCAATCAGGGGACAGGCGGGGGGGGATTACGAGCAGTACTTC CASSPIRGQAGGDYEQYF
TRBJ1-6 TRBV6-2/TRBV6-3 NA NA TGTGCCAGCAGGCCTGCGACAGGACAGTATTCACCCCTCCACTTT CASRPATGQYSPLHF
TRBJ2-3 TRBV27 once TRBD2 TGTGCCAGCAGTTTACGTCCCGGGGGGATCACCGGGACAGATACGCAGTATTTT CASSLRPGGITGTDTQYF
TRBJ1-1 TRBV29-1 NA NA TGCAGCGTTTGGCTATTACAGGTGGGGACTGAAGCTTTCTTT CSVWLLQVGTEAFF
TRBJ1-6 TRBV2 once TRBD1 TGTGCCATCCAGACAGGGGGTGATTCACCCCTCCACTTT CAIQTGGDSPLHF
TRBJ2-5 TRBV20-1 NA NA TGCAGTGCTAGAGCCCCCCGGGAGACCCAGTACTTC CSARAPRETQYF
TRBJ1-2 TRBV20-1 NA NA TGCAGTGCTAGAGATTATACGGCGGTCACCTTC CSARDYTAVTF
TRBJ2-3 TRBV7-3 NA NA TGTGCCAGCAGCTTACCTGGCACAGATACGCAGTATTTT CASSLPGTDTQYF
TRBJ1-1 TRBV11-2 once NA TGTGCCAGCAGGGCCGGGGGCACTGAAGCTTTCTTT CASRAGGTEAFF
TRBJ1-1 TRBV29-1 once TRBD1 TGCAGCGTTGAAGAGACAGGGGGGAGCACTGAAGCTTTCTTT CSVEETGGSTEAFF
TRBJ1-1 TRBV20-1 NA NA TGCAGTGCTCCCCCTAGGGTGAACACTGAAGCTTTCTTT CSAPPRVNTEAFF